The rows below give T cell receptor beta chains drawn from one sample of a study of early T cells in non-severe SARS-CoV-2 infection. TCRdb analysed the 5' RACE reads with MiXCR anew, one entry per CDR3 protein. The sample has tens of thousands of distinct CDR3 sequences, approximately 12% seen once; the top ten hold over 0.95%. Material: whole blood. The source of these receptors is an adult who was a healthcare worker with PCR-confirmed SARS-CoV-2 infection or an uninfected control (not recorded which). The CDR3 runs from the conserved cysteine through the conserved F or W. D genes are given only for firm matches. A clone size is listed for some rows: how often the clone was seen (once, few, many), or a class if it is expanded.

CDR3 protein	CDR3 DNA	D gene	clone size	V gene	J gene
CSALTPGGTEAFF	TGCAGTGCTTTAACCCCTGGGGGCACTGAAGCTTTCTTT	-	-	TRBV20-1	TRBJ1-1
CATATSGETQYF	TGTGCCACCGCGACTAGCGGGGAGACCCAGTACTTC	TRBD2	many	TRBV10-3	TRBJ2-5
CASSIDLLEPRNTEAFF	TGTGCCAGTAGTATAGATCTATTAGAACCGAGAAACACTGAAGCTTTCTTT	-	many	TRBV19	TRBJ1-1
CASSPPPVGRSPLHF	TGTGCCAGCAGTCCGCCTCCCGTGGGGCGATCACCCCTCCACTTT	-	few	TRBV27	TRBJ1-6
CASSPPDRGIVYEQYF	TGTGCCAGCAGCCCCCCAGACAGGGGAATAGTATACGAGCAGTACTTC	TRBD1	few	TRBV7-8	TRBJ2-7
CASSVPKQGATDTQYF	TGTGCCAGCAGCGTACCGAAACAGGGGGCGACAGATACGCAGTATTTT	TRBD1	many	TRBV9	TRBJ2-3
CASSEAGLHEIFSNQPQHF	TGTGCCAGCAGTGAAGCCGGGTTGCATGAGATCTTTAGCAATCAGCCCCAGCATTTT	-	many	TRBV2	TRBJ1-5
CASSPGTGDTGELFF	TGCGCCAGTTCCCCCGGGACAGGGGACACCGGGGAGCTGTTTTTT	TRBD1	few	TRBV5-1	TRBJ2-2
CSVEGASGTDTQYF	TGCAGCGTTGAGGGGGCTAGCGGCACAGATACGCAGTATTTT	-	-	TRBV29-1	TRBJ2-3
CASSLRTSGGTYSYEQYF	TGTGCCAGCAGCTTAAGGACTAGCGGGGGGACGTACTCCTACGAGCAGTACTTC	TRBD2	many	TRBV11-2	TRBJ2-7
CASSFTAGGNEQFF	TGTGCCAGCAGTTTTACGGCAGGGGGCAATGAGCAGTTCTTC	TRBD1	few	TRBV12-3/TRBV12-4	TRBJ2-1
CASSHPGPSNEQFF	TGCGCCAGCAGCCACCCCGGGCCTTCCAATGAGCAGTTCTTC	-	many	TRBV4-1	TRBJ2-1
CSVEEVRYETQYF	TGCAGCGTTGAAGAGGTTAGGTACGAGACCCAGTACTTC	-	once	TRBV29-1	TRBJ2-5
CASSRDRGLYNEQFF	TGTGCCAGCAGCCGGGACAGGGGGCTGTACAATGAGCAGTTCTTC	TRBD1	many	TRBV7-8	TRBJ2-1
CASGSIGTSFSNEQFF	TGTGCTAGTGGTTCTATAGGGACTAGCTTCTCCAATGAGCAGTTCTTC	TRBD2	-	TRBV12-5	TRBJ2-1
CASLAGGGPSSTDTQYF	TGTGCCAGCCTCGCGGGGGGAGGGCCTTCTAGCACAGATACGCAGTATTTT	TRBD2	few	TRBV28	TRBJ2-3
CASSSQVYNSPLHF	TGTGCCAGCAGCTCACAGGTTTATAATTCACCCCTCCACTTT	-	-	TRBV7-2	TRBJ1-6
CASTGYTEAFF	TGTGCCAGCACCGGGTACACTGAAGCTTTCTTT	-	many	TRBV25-1	TRBJ1-1
CASSPSRASGNTIYF	TGTGCCAGCAGTCCCTCGCGGGCGTCTGGAAACACCATATATTTT	-	many	TRBV25-1	TRBJ1-3
CASSPGSGAGRNQPQHF	TGTGCCAGCTCCCCCGGGAGTGGAGCAGGGCGAAATCAGCCCCAGCATTTT	-	many	TRBV18	TRBJ1-5
CASSGANVLTF	TGTGCCAGTTCTGGGGCCAACGTCCTGACTTTC	-	many	TRBV2	TRBJ2-6
CAISESMGTTEAFF	TGTGCCATCAGTGAGTCGATGGGTACGACTGAAGCTTTCTTT	-	-	TRBV10-3	TRBJ1-1
CSARPFIAGGWTDDYNEQFF	TGCAGTGCTAGACCTTTCATAGCGGGGGGGTGGACCGACGACTACAATGAGCAGTTCTTC	TRBD2	many	TRBV20-1	TRBJ2-1
CASSPMGPSNSPLHF	TGTGCCAGCAGTCCTATGGGGCCCAGTAATTCACCCCTCCACTTT	-	few	TRBV27	TRBJ1-6
CASSEGVEQYF	TGTGCCAGCAGTGAAGGGGTCGAGCAGTACTTC	-	many	TRBV25-1	TRBJ2-7
CAWSVTVGMNTEAFF	TGTGCCTGGAGTGTAACGGTCGGAATGAACACTGAAGCTTTCTTT	-	many	TRBV30	TRBJ1-1
CASSFKQITDTQYF	TGTGCCAGCAGCTTTAAGCAGATCACAGATACGCAGTATTTT	-	many	TRBV7-2	TRBJ2-3
CASSLGGASYEQYF	TGTGCCAGCAGCTTAGGGGGTGCCTCCTACGAGCAGTACTTC	-	many	TRBV7-9	TRBJ2-7
CASSSSGKYNEQFF	TGTGCCAGCTCGTCTAGCGGGAAGTACAATGAGCAGTTCTTC	TRBD2	many	TRBV6-2/TRBV6-3	TRBJ2-1
CASILGAASLVYNEQFF	TGTGCCAGCATCCTAGGGGCAGCAAGTCTTGTCTACAATGAGCAGTTCTTC	-	many	TRBV11-2	TRBJ2-1
CASSDGEADTQYF	TGTGCCAGCAGTGACGGAGAAGCGGATACGCAGTATTTT	-	many	TRBV6-4	TRBJ2-3
CAIREGGTSGYNEQFF	TGTGCCATCAGGGAGGGAGGAACTAGCGGATACAATGAGCAGTTCTTC	TRBD2	many	TRBV10-3	TRBJ2-1
CSATPGTGTDTQYF	TGCAGTGCTACACCCGGGACCGGCACAGATACGCAGTATTTT	-	many	TRBV20-1	TRBJ2-3
CSARIRESQPQHF	TGCAGTGCTAGAATCCGGGAAAGCCAGCCCCAGCATTTT	-	many	TRBV20-1	TRBJ1-5
CASIPNPGLLNYGYTF	TGCGCCAGCATCCCGAACCCGGGTTTACTAAACTATGGCTACACCTTC	-	many	TRBV5-1	TRBJ1-2
CASSPTPFYEQYF	TGTGCCAGCAGTCCGACGCCGTTCTACGAGCAGTACTTC	-	many	TRBV27	TRBJ2-7
CASSLKRETQYF	TGTGCCAGCAGCTTAAAACGGGAGACCCAGTACTTC	-	many	TRBV7-2	TRBJ2-5
CASSPIEGHQPQHF	TGTGCCAGCAGCCCCATAGAGGGGCATCAGCCCCAGCATTTT	-	many	TRBV27	TRBJ1-5
CASSVTGGLYGELFF	TGTGCCAGCAGCGTCACCGGGGGGCTATACGGGGAGCTGTTTTTT	-	many	TRBV7-2	TRBJ2-2
CASPTGGPYEQYF	TGCGCCAGCCCGACCGGAGGTCCCTACGAGCAGTACTTC	-	-	TRBV4-3	TRBJ2-7
CSALNPGSSGNTIYF	TGCAGTGCCCTGAACCCCGGGAGCTCTGGAAACACCATATATTTT	-	many	TRBV20-1	TRBJ1-3
CASSQSLQGRDEQYF	TGTGCCAGCAGCCAATCCTTACAGGGGAGGGACGAGCAGTACTTC	-	many	TRBV3-1	TRBJ2-7
CASNPGAGLYSGNTIYF	TGTGCCAGCAACCCTGGGGCTGGGCTGTACTCTGGAAACACCATATATTTT	-	many	TRBV11-2	TRBJ1-3
CASSIVGRAYNEQFF	TGTGCCAGTAGTATAGTAGGGAGGGCCTACAATGAGCAGTTCTTC	TRBD2	many	TRBV19	TRBJ2-1
CASSSLGGQASYEQYF	TGTGCCAGCAGTTCGCTGGGAGGACAGGCGTCCTACGAGCAGTACTTC	-	many	TRBV28	TRBJ2-7
CASSSGTGYETQYF	TGCGCCAGCAGCTCCGGGACAGGTTACGAGACCCAGTACTTC	TRBD1	many	TRBV4-3	TRBJ2-5
CASSSYEDQPQHF	TGTGCCAGCAGCTCCTACGAGGACCAGCCCCAGCATTTT	-	many	TRBV7-9	TRBJ1-5
CASQPGLVNTQYF	TGTGCTTCCCAACCGGGACTAGTCAATACGCAGTATTTT	TRBD2	many	TRBV12-5	TRBJ2-3
CASSSAGQEAFF	TGTGCCAGCAGTTCCGCGGGACAAGAAGCTTTCTTT	-	-	TRBV28	TRBJ1-1
CASSPDRVRQASTDTQYF	TGTGCTAGCAGCCCCGACCGAGTCAGGCAAGCTAGCACAGATACGCAGTATTTT	-	many	TRBV7-7	TRBJ2-3
CASSLGLPEQYF	TGTGCCAGCAGTCTGGGGTTACCCGAGCAGTACTTC	-	many	TRBV12-3/TRBV12-4	TRBJ2-7
CASLGEGSNTGELFF	TGTGCCAGCCTGGGGGAGGGGTCGAACACCGGGGAGCTGTTTTTT	TRBD2	many	TRBV19	TRBJ2-2
CASSSPPVAYEQYF	TGTGCCAGCAGCTCACCCCCAGTGGCTTACGAGCAGTACTTC	-	many	TRBV7-2	TRBJ2-7
CASSSPSYEQYF	TGTGCCAGCAGTTCCCCCTCCTACGAGCAGTACTTC	-	many	TRBV28	TRBJ2-7
CSVEKRDLQETQYF	TGCAGCGTTGAAAAGCGGGACCTACAAGAGACCCAGTACTTC	TRBD2	many	TRBV29-1	TRBJ2-5
CASSFSDGSYEQYF	TGTGCCAGCAGTTTTTCAGACGGTTCCTACGAGCAGTACTTC	-	-	TRBV28	TRBJ2-7
CASTPGTVGEQYF	TGTGCCAGCACCCCCGGGACAGTAGGCGAGCAGTACTTC	TRBD1	-	TRBV12-3/TRBV12-4	TRBJ2-7
CASSLDSSSYEQYF	TGTGCCAGCAGTTTAGACAGTAGCTCCTACGAGCAGTACTTC	-	few	TRBV28	TRBJ2-7
CASSSGRLLGSYEQYF	TGTGCCAGCAGTTCCGGTCGCCTCCTCGGTTCCTACGAGCAGTACTTC	-	many	TRBV6-2/TRBV6-3	TRBJ2-7
CSAPSGTDTQYF	TGCAGCGCACCTTCAGGCACAGATACGCAGTATTTT	-	-	TRBV29-1	TRBJ2-3